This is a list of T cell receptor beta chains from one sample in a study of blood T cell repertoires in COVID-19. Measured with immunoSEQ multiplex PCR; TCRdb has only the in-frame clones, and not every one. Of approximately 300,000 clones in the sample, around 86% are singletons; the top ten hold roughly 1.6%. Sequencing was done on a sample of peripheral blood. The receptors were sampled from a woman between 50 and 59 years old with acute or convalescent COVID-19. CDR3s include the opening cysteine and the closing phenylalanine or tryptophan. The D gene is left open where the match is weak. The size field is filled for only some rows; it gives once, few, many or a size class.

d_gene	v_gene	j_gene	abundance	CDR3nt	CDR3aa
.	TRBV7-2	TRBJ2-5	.	TGTGCCAGCAGCAATCAGGGGTTAGAAGAGACCCAGTACTTC	CASSNQGLEETQYF
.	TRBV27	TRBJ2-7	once	TGTGCCAGCAGTTTACAGGGCTACGAGCAGTACTTC	CASSLQGYEQYF
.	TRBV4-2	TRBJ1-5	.	TGTGCCAGCAGCCAAGAACAGGGAAGCAATCAGCCCCAGCATTTT	CASSQEQGSNQPQHF
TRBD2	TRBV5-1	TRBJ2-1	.	TGCGCCAGCATATTAACGACTAGCGGCGGGGACAATGAGCAGTTCTTC	CASILTTSGGDNEQFF
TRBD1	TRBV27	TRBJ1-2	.	TGTGCCAGCAGTCCCATAAAACCCCCAAGGGGGCCGGGAGGCTACACCTTC	CASSPIKPPRGPGGYTF
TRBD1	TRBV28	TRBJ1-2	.	TGTGCCAGCAGTCAAAGACAGGGTGGCTACACCTTC	CASSQRQGGYTF
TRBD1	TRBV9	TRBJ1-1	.	TGTGCCAGCAGCGCAACAGGGGGGGACATGAACACTGAAGCTTTCTTT	CASSATGGDMNTEAFF
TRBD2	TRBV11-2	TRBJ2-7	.	TGTGCCAGCAGCTTAGATGGGGGCGGACTAGCGGGAGGGGTCAAGCAGTACTTC	CASSLDGGGLAGGVKQYF
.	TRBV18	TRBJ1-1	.	TGTGCCAGCTCACCTCCCGGGACAACGCCTTTGAACACTGAAGCTTTCTTT	CASSPPGTTPLNTEAFF
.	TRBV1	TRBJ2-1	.	TGCACCAGCAGCCACGTTAGCGGCACTAGCTCCTACAATGAGCAGTTCTTC	CTSSHVSGTSSYNEQFF
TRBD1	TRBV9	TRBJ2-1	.	TGTGCCAGCAGCTTAACAGGGGACTCCTACAATGAGCAGTTCTTC	CASSLTGDSYNEQFF
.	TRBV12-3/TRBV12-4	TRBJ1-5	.	TGTGCCAGCAGCCCCGGAGGGCGGTTCCAGCATTTT	CASSPGGRFQHF
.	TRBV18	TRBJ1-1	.	TGTGCCAGCTCACCAGCCGGGGGAAATACTGAAGCTTTCTTT	CASSPAGGNTEAFF
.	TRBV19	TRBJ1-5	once	TGTGCCAGTAGTAGGCACAGGGTTTTTCAGCCCCAGCATTTT	CASSRHRVFQPQHF